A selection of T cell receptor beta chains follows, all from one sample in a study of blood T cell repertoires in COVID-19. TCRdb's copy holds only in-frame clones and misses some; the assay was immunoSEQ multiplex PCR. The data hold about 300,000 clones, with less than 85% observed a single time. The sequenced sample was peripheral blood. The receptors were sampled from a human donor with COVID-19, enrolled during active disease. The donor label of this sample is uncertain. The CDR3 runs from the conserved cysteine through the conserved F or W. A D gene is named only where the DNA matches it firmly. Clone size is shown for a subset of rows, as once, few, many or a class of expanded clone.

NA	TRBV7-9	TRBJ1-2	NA	TGTGCCAGCAGCCTAGACTTCTATGGCTACACCTTC	CASSLDFYGYTF
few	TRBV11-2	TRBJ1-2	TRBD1	TGTGCCAGCAGCGTCGCCGGGACAGGGGACTATGGCTACACCTTC	CASSVAGTGDYGYTF
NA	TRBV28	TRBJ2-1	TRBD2	TGTGCCAGCAGTTCCCCGACTAGCGGGAGTTTCAATGAGCAGTTCTTC	CASSSPTSGSFNEQFF
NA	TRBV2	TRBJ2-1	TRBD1	TGTGCCAGCGGGATCGGGACAGGGGGCCCAAATGAGCAGTTCTTC	CASGIGTGGPNEQFF
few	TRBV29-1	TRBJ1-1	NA	TGCAGCGTTCAGAACACTGAAGCTTTCTTT	CSVQNTEAFF
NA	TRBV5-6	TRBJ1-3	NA	TGTGCCAGCAGCTTTCGGGTAGCGGGAAACACCATATATTTT	CASSFRVAGNTIYF
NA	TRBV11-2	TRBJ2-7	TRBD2	TGTGCCAGCAGCTTAGACCCGGGACTAGCCGGGGGCGAGCAGTACTTC	CASSLDPGLAGGEQYF
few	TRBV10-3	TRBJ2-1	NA	TGTGCCATCAGTGAAGGGGGGGGAGCCAATACCGTAAATGAGCAGTTCTTC	CAISEGGGANTVNEQFF
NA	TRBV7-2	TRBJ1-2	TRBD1	TGTGCCAGCAGCTTATCGACAGGGGATCGCTATGGCTACACCTTC	CASSLSTGDRYGYTF
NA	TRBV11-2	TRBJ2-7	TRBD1	TGTGCCAGCAGCTTAGTCGGTTCGACAGGGGGCGAGCAGTACTTC	CASSLVGSTGGEQYF
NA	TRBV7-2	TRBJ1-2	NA	TGTGCCAGCAGCTCTCAGACAGCCCCCTGGGAAGGCTACACCTTC	CASSSQTAPWEGYTF
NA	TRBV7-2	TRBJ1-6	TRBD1	TGTGCCAGCAGCTCGCAGGGGGACTATAATTCACCCCTCCACTTT	CASSSQGDYNSPLHF
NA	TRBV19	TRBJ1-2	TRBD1	TGTGCCAGTAGTATACGACAGGGTTATGGCTACACCTTC	CASSIRQGYGYTF
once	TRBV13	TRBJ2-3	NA	TGTGCCAGCAGTATAAACCGAGGGGGTGGCACAGATACGCAGTATTTT	CASSINRGGGTDTQYF
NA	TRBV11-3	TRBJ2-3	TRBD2	TGTGCCAGCAGCTTAGTAGCGGGAGAAATAGATACGCAGTATTTT	CASSLVAGEIDTQYF
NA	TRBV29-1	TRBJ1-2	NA	TGCAGCGTCTACCCGGGCTATGGCTACACCTTC	CSVYPGYGYTF
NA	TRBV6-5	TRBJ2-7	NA	TGTGCCAGCAGTATGCCCAGGGTTGTCTTGGTCGAGCAGTACTTC	CASSMPRVVLVEQYF
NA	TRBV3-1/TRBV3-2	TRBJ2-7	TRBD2	TGTGCCAGCAGCCAAGGAGCGGGATTCGATTCTTACGAGCAGTACTTC	CASSQGAGFDSYEQYF
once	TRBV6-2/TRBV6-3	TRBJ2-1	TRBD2	TGTGCCAGCAGTCCCCCCGGACTAGCGGGATTCAATGAGCAGTTCTTC	CASSPPGLAGFNEQFF
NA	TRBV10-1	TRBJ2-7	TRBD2	TGCGCCAGCCGAAATGGCGGGAGGATCGACGAGCAGTACTTC	CASRNGGRIDEQYF
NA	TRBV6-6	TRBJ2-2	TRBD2	TGTGCCAGCAGTCTTAGCGGGACCGGCGGGGAGCTGTTTTTT	CASSLSGTGGELFF
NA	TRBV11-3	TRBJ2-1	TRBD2	TGTGCCAGCAGCAAAGGGACTAGCGGGAGCTCCTACAATGAGCAGTTCTTC	CASSKGTSGSSYNEQFF
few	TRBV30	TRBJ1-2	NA	TGTGCCTGGAGTGTACTATTGTCTAACTATGGCTACACCTTC	CAWSVLLSNYGYTF
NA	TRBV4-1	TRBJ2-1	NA	TGCGCCAGCAGCCAAGTAAATGAGCAGTTCTTC	CASSQVNEQFF
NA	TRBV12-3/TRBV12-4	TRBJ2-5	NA	TGTGCCAGCAGCGGCAGCGCGCGGGAGACCCAGTACTTC	CASSGSARETQYF
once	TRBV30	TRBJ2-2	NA	TGTGCCTGGAGTGTAAATGGTCAGGGTATAACCGGGGAGCTGTTTTTT	CAWSVNGQGITGELFF
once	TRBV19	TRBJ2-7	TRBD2	TGTGCCAGTAGTATTGGGGGACTAGCCTTCCAACGCGAGCAGTACTTC	CASSIGGLAFQREQYF
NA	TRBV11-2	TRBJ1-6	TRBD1	TGTGCCAGCAGCTCCCGGCGGACAGGGGGTAATTCACCCCTCCACTTT	CASSSRRTGGNSPLHF
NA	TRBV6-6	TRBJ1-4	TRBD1	TGTGCCAGCATCCCGGGACAGGGCGACGAAAAACTGTTTTTT	CASIPGQGDEKLFF
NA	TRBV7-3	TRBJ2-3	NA	TGTGCCAGCAGCTTACAAGCGTCTCGCACAGATACGCAGTATTTT	CASSLQASRTDTQYF
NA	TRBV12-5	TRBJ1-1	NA	TGTGCTAGTGGGGACAGAATGAACACTGAAGCTTTCTTT	CASGDRMNTEAFF